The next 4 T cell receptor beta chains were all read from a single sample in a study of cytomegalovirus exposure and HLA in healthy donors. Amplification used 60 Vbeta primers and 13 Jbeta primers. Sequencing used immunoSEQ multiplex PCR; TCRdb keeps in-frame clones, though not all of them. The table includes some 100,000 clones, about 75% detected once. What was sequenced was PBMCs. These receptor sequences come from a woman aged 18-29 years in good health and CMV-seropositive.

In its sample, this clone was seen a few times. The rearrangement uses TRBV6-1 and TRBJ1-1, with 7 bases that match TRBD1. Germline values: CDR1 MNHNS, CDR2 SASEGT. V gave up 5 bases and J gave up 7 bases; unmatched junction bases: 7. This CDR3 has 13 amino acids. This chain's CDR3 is CASSQDRDGEAFF. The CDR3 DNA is TGTGCCAGCAGTCAAGACAGGGACGGTGAAGCTTTCTTT.

DNA of the CDR3: TGTGCCAGCATCGGGACTAGCGGGAGGGCCTACGAGCAGTACTTC. Protein: CASIGTSGRAYEQYF. The chain uses TRBV28 and TRBJ2-7, with 16 bases that match TRBD2. CDR1 and CDR2 from the germline V gene are MDHEN and SYDVKM. The CDR3 spans 15 residues. Germline trimming cut 7 bases from V and 2 bases from J; bases unmatched to any gene: 2.

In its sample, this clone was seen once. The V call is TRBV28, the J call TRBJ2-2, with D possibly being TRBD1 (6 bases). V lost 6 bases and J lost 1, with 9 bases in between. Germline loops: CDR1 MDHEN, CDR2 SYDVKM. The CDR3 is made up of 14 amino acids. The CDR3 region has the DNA TGTGCCAGCAGGAGACAGGAGAACACCGGGGAGCTGTTTTTT. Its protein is CASRRQENTGELFF.

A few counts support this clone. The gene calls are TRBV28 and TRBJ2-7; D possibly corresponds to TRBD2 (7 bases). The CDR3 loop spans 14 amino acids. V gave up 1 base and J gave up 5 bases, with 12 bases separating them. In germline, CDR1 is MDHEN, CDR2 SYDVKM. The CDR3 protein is CASSLFGGLNEQYF. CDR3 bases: TGTGCCAGCAGTTTATTCGGGGGGCTCAACGAGCAGTACTTC.